The clone carrying this TCR beta chain was recorded a few times. The antigen remains unidentified. The source of the sample is a study of cytomegalovirus exposure and HLA in healthy donors. Broader study findings: In vitro assays verified that three CMV-associated chains recognized CMV antigens specifically. A later analysis, which compared TCR beta chains of equal frequency, found the HLA-associated ones more clonally expanded.

Donors had nominal health at sampling but likely had unrecorded immune exposures. With 60 Vbeta and 13 Jbeta primers, the PCR was carried out. Some clones are missing from TCRdb's copy, which holds only in-frame ones; the method was immunoSEQ multiplex PCR. Of 150,000 to 200,000 clones in the sample, about 70% were seen once. CDR3 length: 15 residues. Losses at the gene ends were 2 bases for V and 5 bases for J; bases not matched to a gene: 8. Germline CDR1 reads SGHRS; CDR2 reads YFSETQ. The receptor was isolated from a woman aged 30 to 39 in good health and CMV-seronegative. The specimen was PBMCs. The chain joins TRBV5-1 to TRBJ1-1; 8 bases are shared with TRBD1. The DNA for the CDR3 is TGCGCCAGCAGCTTAGCCACAGGGGGGGGGACTGAAGCTTTCTTT. The encoded protein is CASSLATGGGTEAFF.